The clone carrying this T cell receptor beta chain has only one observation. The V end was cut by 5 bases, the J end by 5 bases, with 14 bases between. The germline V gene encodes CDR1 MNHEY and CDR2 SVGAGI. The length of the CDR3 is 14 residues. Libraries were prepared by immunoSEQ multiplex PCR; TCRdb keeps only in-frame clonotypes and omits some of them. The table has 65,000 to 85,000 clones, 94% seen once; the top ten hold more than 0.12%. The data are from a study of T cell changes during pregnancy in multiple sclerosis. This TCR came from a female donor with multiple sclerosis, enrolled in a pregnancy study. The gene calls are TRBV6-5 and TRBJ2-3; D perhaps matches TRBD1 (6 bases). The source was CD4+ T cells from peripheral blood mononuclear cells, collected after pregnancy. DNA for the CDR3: TGTGCCAGCAGTCAACAGGGAGAAGGAGATACGCAGTATTTT. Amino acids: CASSQQGEGDTQYF.